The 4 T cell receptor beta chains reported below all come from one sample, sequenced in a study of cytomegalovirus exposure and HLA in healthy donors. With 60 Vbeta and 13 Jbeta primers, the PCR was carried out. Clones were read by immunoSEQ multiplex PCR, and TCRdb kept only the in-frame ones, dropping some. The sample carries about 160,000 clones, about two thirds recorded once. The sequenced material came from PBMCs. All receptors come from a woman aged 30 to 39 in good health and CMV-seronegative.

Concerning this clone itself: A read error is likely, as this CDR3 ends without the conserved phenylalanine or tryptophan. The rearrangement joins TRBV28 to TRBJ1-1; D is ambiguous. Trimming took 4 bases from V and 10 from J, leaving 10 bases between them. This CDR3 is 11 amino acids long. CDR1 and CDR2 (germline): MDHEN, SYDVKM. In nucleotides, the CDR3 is TGTGCCAGCAGTTCCGACTTTGGAGCTTTCCTT. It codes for CASSSDFGAFL.

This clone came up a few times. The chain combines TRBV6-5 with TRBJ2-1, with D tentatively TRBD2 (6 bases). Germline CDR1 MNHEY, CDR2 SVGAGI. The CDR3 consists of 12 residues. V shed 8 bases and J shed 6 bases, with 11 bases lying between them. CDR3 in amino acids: CASGTVLNEQFF. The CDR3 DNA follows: TGTGCCAGCGGGACTGTCCTCAATGAGCAGTTCTTC.

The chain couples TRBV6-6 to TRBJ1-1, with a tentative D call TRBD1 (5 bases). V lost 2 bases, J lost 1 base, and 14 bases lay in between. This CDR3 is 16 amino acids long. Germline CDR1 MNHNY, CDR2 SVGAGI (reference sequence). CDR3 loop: CASSYPPGTGNTEAFF. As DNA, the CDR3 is TGTGCCAGCAGTTACCCCCCTGGGACTGGGAACACTGAAGCTTTCTTT.

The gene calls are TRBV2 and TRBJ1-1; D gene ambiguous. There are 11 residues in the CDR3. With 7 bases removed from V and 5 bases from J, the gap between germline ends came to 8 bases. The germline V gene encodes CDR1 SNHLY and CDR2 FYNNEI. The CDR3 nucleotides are TGTGCCAGCATCCCGGGGACTGAAGCTTTCTTT. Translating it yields CASIPGTEAFF. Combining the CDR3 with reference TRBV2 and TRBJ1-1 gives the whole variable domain EPEVTQTPSHQVTQMGQEVILRCVPISNHLYFYWYRQILGQKVEFLVSFYNNEISEKSEIFDDQFSVERPDGSNFTLKIRSTKLEDSAMYFCASIPGTEAFFGQGTRLTVV.